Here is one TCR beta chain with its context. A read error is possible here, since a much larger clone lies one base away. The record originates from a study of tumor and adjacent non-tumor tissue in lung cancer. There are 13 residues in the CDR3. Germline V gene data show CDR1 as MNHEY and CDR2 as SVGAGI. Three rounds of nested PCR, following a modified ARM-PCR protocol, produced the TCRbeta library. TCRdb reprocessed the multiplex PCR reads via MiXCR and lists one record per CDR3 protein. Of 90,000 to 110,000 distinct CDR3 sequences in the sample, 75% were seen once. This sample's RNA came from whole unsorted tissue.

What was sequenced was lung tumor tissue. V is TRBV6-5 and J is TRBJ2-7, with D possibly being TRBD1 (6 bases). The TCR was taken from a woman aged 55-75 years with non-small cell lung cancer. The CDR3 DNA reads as TGTGCCACCAGTTACTCGAAGGGGGACGAGCAGTACTTC. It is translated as CATSYSKGDEQYF.